These 28 T cell receptor beta chains were all obtained from the same sample, sequenced in a study of blood T cell repertoires in COVID-19. Using immunoSEQ multiplex PCR, the repertoire was profiled, and TCRdb retains in-frame clones only, with some absent. Of some 41,000 clones detected, 70% to 90% appear once; the ten largest clones hold about 16%. Source material: peripheral blood. The receptor set was obtained from a man between 65 and 85 years old with active COVID-19.

The chain is built from TRBV11-3 and TRBJ2-1; 9 positions match TRBD1. Germline CDR1 reads SGHNT; CDR2 reads YENEEA. V lost 6 bases and J lost 2; bases outside the gene matches: 5. The CDR3 is made up of 15 amino acids. This chain's CDR3 is CASSRRQGAYNEQFF. CDR3 coding DNA: TGTGCCAGCAGTAGAAGACAGGGGGCCTACAATGAGCAGTTCTTC. The whole variable domain, remainder taken from reference TRBV11-3 and TRBJ2-1, is EAGVVQSPRYKIIEKKQPVAFWCNPISGHNTLYWYLQNLGQGPELLIRYENEEAVDDSQLPKDRFSAERLKGVDSTLKIQPAELGDSAVYLCASSRRQGAYNEQFFGPGTRLTVL.

The gene calls are TRBV4-3 and TRBJ2-5; D gene unclear. CDR3 length: 16 amino acids. Germline CDR1 is LGHNA and CDR2 is YSLEER. Trimming shortened V by 0 bases and J by 2 bases, and 13 bases separated the two germline ends. CDR3 residues: CASSQDFASGQETQYF. In DNA form, the CDR3 reads TGCGCCAGCAGCCAAGACTTTGCGTCAGGACAAGAGACCCAGTACTTC.

V gene TRBV28 combines with J gene TRBJ1-6; 8 bases line up with TRBD1. Germline assignment: CDR1 MDHEN and CDR2 SYDVKM. Unmatched junction bases numbered 6, after V lost 6 bases and J lost 5 bases. CDR3 length equals 15 residues. CDR3 DNA sequence: TGTGCCAGCAGGCCTTTGGGACAGGATAATTCACCCCTCCACTTT. Protein: CASRPLGQDNSPLHF.

The genes are TRBV9 and TRBJ2-5, with D maybe TRBD1 (6 bases). In germline, CDR1 is SGDLS, CDR2 YYNGEE. V shed 2 bases and J shed 5 bases, with 16 bases lying between them. The CDR3 runs to 15 residues. The CDR3: CASSVASDSVETQYF. In DNA form, the CDR3 reads TGTGCCAGCAGCGTCGCTTCGGACAGTGTGGAGACCCAGTACTTC.

This clone appeared a single time. This chain links TRBV19 with TRBJ2-3, with D perhaps matching TRBD1 (6 bases). Germline loops: CDR1 LNHDA, CDR2 SQIVND (reference sequence). V lost 3 bases to trimming and J lost 3 bases, with 16 bases between them. The CDR3 consists of 16 residues. Here the CDR3 DNA reads TGTGCCAGTAGTATGCCCAGGGCCCAGGGGACAGATACGCAGTATTTT. It encodes CASSMPRAQGTDTQYF.

The rearrangement uses TRBV24-1 and TRBJ2-2; maybe TRBD1 (5 bases). Between the trimmed V and J ends, which lost 8 bases and 0 bases, there was a span of 12 bases. CDR1 is KGHDR and CDR2 is SFDVKD in the germline V gene. The CDR3 loop spans 15 amino acids. CDR3 bases: TGTGCCACCATGGGGCAGGGTCCGAACACCGGGGAGCTGTTTTTT. Translation: CATMGQGPNTGELFF.

The CDR3 bases are TGTGCCAGTAGTAGGACAGGGGAGGCCTACGAGCAGTACTTC. Protein product: CASSRTGEAYEQYF. V usage is TRBV19 and J usage is TRBJ2-7; TRBD1 matches 9 bases. The CDR3 is made up of 14 amino acids. V trimming: 4 bases; J trimming: 2 bases; junction bases outside the gene matches: 3. Germline lookup yields CDR1 LNHDA and CDR2 SQIVND (reference sequence).

CDR3 DNA: TGTGCCAGCAGCTTAGCGGCTGGGGAGCTGTTTTTT. Protein sequence: CASSLAAGELFF. V gene TRBV7-3 combines with J gene TRBJ2-2; no clear D. The CDR3 runs 12 residues. Germline V lookup: CDR1 SGHTA, CDR2 FQGTGA. V lost 2 bases to trimming and J lost 8 bases, with 6 bases between them.

CDR3 DNA: TGTGCCAGCAGCTTGGGACTAGGAAACCAAGAGACCCAGTACTTC. Protein: CASSLGLGNQETQYF. The rearrangement links TRBV7-3 to TRBJ2-5; 8 bases map to TRBD2. Trimming at V came to 3 bases and at J to 0 bases, leaving 3 bases not matched to a gene. The CDR3 extends over 15 amino acids. The germline V gene has CDR1 SGHTA and CDR2 FQGTGA.

The V call is TRBV19, the J call TRBJ2-7; TRBD2 agrees at 14 bases. There are 15 residues in the CDR3. CDR1 LNHDA and CDR2 SQIVND come from the germline V gene (reference sequence). The junction had 4 bases not matched to a gene; V was cut back by 7 bases and J by 2 bases. The CDR3 protein is CASTRTSGGPYEQYF. The CDR3 DNA reads TGTGCCAGTACCCGGACTAGCGGGGGGCCCTACGAGCAGTACTTC.

This clone is a singleton in its sample. V usage is TRBV6-6 and J usage is TRBJ2-7, with 9 bases matching TRBD2. Germline values: CDR1 MNHNY, CDR2 SVGAGI (reference sequence). V was pared by 2 bases and J by 4 bases, with 6 bases of the junction left unmatched. The CDR3 runs 15 residues. CDR3 in amino acids: CASSYERGAGYEQYF. CDR3 sequence (DNA): TGTGCCAGCAGTTACGAGCGGGGGGCGGGGTACGAGCAGTACTTC.

The rearrangement uses TRBV24-1 and TRBJ2-2; no firm D call. The CDR3 consists of 14 residues. CDR1 is KGHDR and CDR2 is SFDVKD in the germline V gene. V was cut by 5 bases and J by 0 bases, with 6 bases left in between. The CDR3 DNA sequence: TGTGCCACCAGTGGCGCGACGAACACCGGGGAGCTGTTTTTT. The encoded protein is CATSGATNTGELFF.

The chain couples TRBV7-2 to TRBJ1-5, with 8 bases lining up with TRBD1. Germline trimming cut 5 bases from V and 4 bases from J; bases unmatched to any gene: 10. CDR3 size: 16 residues. Looked up from germline, CDR1 is SGHTA and CDR2 is FQGNSA. The CDR3 region has the DNA TGTGCCAGCAGCCTTGTCGGGACAGGCCTTAATCAGCCCCAGCATTTT. As protein: CASSLVGTGLNQPQHF.

The chain has TRBV10-3 and TRBJ1-2; a possible D gene is TRBD1 (5 bases). V was trimmed by 5 bases and J by 2 bases, leaving 12 bases between them. Germline CDR1 ENHRY, CDR2 SYGVKD. This CDR3 is built from 14 residues. CDR3 in amino acids: CAISSGGANYGYTF. The CDR3 DNA is TGTGCCATCAGTAGCGGAGGGGCCAACTATGGCTACACCTTC.

The chain recombines TRBV5-1 with TRBJ2-7; 9 bases line up with TRBD1. This CDR3 comprises 16 residues. Germline V gene sequence: CDR1 SGHRS, CDR2 YFSETQ. Losses at the gene ends were 0 bases for V and 5 bases for J; bases not matched to a gene: 9. This CDR3 is CASSLARLTGGHEQYF. The CDR3 coding sequence is TGCGCCAGCAGCTTGGCCCGTCTTACAGGGGGCCACGAGCAGTACTTC.

The chain couples TRBV3-1 (or the pseudogene TRBV3-2) to TRBJ2-5; TRBD2 matches 8 bases. The CDR3 contains 13 residues. The junction had 4 bases not matched to a gene; V was cut back by 1 base and J by 9 bases. The germline CDR1 and CDR2 sequences are LGHDT and YNNKEL (reference sequence). CDR3 in DNA: TGTGCCAGCAGCCAAGCGGGGGGGTGGGCCCAGTACTTC. This sequence encodes CASSQAGGWAQYF.

The rearrangement joins TRBV6-5 to TRBJ1-5; D is possibly TRBD1 (5 bases). This CDR3 has 15 residues. With 7 bases removed from V and 3 bases from J, the gap between germline ends came to 16 bases. CDR1 and CDR2 (germline): MNHEY, SVGAGI. The CDR3, as DNA: TGTGCCAGCACCCGACAGAAAGGGGCCAATCAGCCCCAGCATTTT. Residues: CASTRQKGANQPQHF.

The chain has TRBV5-1 and TRBJ1-1, with TRBD1 identical over 7 bases. Germline V lookup: CDR1 SGHRS, CDR2 YFSETQ. The ends lost 0 bases at V and 11 bases at J; junction bases unmatched: 7. This CDR3 is 13 amino acids long. CDR3 DNA sequence: TGCGCCAGCAGCTTGGCCGGGACAGAGTTGGCTTTCTTT. Protein: CASSLAGTELAFF.

The V and J genes are TRBV7-2 and TRBJ2-3; 8 bases align to TRBD1. The germline CDR1 and CDR2 sequences are SGHTA and FQGNSA. The CDR3 sequence is 16 residues long. The trim removed 6 bases at V and 5 bases at J, leaving 13 bases unmatched. The CDR3, as DNA: TGTGCCAGCAGGGAAGGACAGGGAACACACAGAGATACGCAGTATTTT. It encodes CASREGQGTHRDTQYF.

The V and J genes are TRBV3-1 (or the pseudogene TRBV3-2) and TRBJ2-7; TRBD1 aligns across 7 bases. Germline lookup yields CDR1 LGHDT and CDR2 YNNKEL (reference sequence). J gave up 3 bases and V 0 bases, and 2 bases lay outside the gene matches. There are 14 residues in the CDR3. This chain's CDR3 is CASSQEWTGYEQYF. The CDR3, as DNA: TGTGCCAGCAGCCAAGAGTGGACAGGCTACGAGCAGTACTTC.

The chain carries TRBV11-2 and TRBJ2-2; 9 bases are a match to TRBD1. Germline lookup yields CDR1 SGHAT and CDR2 FQNNGV. CDR3 length: 16 amino acids. J lost 1 base, V lost 5 bases, and 5 bases had no gene match. The CDR3 spells CASSQKTGGNTGELFF. The CDR3, as DNA: TGTGCCAGCAGCCAAAAGACAGGGGGGAACACCGGGGAGCTGTTTTTT.

CDR3 in DNA: TGTGCCAGCAGTTTAATTGGCAGAGGAGACCGTGAAGCTTTCTTT. Translation: CASSLIGRGDREAFF. The chain combines TRBV6-5 with TRBJ1-1; D unresolved. Per germline, CDR1 MNHEY and CDR2 SVGAGI. The V end lost 4 bases, the J end lost 7 bases, and 19 bases lay between the germline ends. The CDR3 has 15 amino acids.

The chain has TRBV5-1 and TRBJ1-4; TRBD1 is a possible D gene (6 bases). The CDR3 consists of 16 residues. Germline V gene sequence: CDR1 SGHRS, CDR2 YFSETQ. V was trimmed by 2 bases and J by 0 bases, leaving 11 bases between them. The CDR3, as DNA: TGCGCCAGCAGCTTTGGGACACCCGCAACTAATGAAAAACTGTTTTTT. This sequence encodes CASSFGTPATNEKLFF.

V gene TRBV7-3 combines with J gene TRBJ2-7, with a possible D match to TRBD1 (5 bases). This CDR3 is 15 amino acids long. Deletions cut 4 bases from V and 5 bases from J, with 18 bases between. Germline CDR1 reads SGHTA; CDR2 reads FQGTGA. As DNA, the CDR3 is TGTGCCAGCAGCTCAGAAGACAGAACCGTCGACGAGCAGTACTTC. Translation: CASSSEDRTVDEQYF.

A few counts support this clone. The chain has TRBV19 and TRBJ1-3, with 8 bases matching TRBD1. This CDR3 is 15 amino acids long. Germline values: CDR1 LNHDA, CDR2 SQIVND (reference sequence). Trimming cost V 8 bases and J 0 bases; bases outside gene matches: 6. CDR3 amino acids: CASRGQVLSGNTIYF. The CDR3 bases are TGTGCCAGTCGGGGACAGGTCCTCTCTGGAAACACCATATATTTT.

The CDR3 here is CATSDSTGNQPQHF. The CDR3 DNA is TGTGCCACCAGTGATTCCACAGGGAATCAGCCCCAGCATTTT. The gene calls are TRBV24-1 and TRBJ1-5; weak D call: TRBD1 (6 bases). The CDR3 loop spans 14 amino acids. Trimming stripped 2 bases from V and 4 bases from J, with 8 bases between. Per the germline V gene, CDR1 is KGHDR and CDR2 is SFDVKD.

The rearrangement links TRBV19 to TRBJ2-5, with TRBD2 matching over 8 bases. The CDR3 is made up of 16 amino acids. The junction had 6 bases not matched to a gene; V was cut back by 2 bases and J by 1 base. Per the germline V gene, CDR1 is LNHDA and CDR2 is SQIVND (reference sequence). CDR3 DNA: TGTGCCAGTAGTATAAGGGTAGCGGGGACCCAAGAGACCCAGTACTTC. This encodes CASSIRVAGTQETQYF.

The J gene is TRBJ2-1, the V gene TRBV19, with 13 bases that match TRBD2. Losses at the gene ends were 9 bases for V and 4 bases for J; bases not matched to a gene: 3. The CDR3 has 14 residues. Looked up from germline, CDR1 is LNHDA and CDR2 is SQIVND (reference sequence). The CDR3 nucleotides read TGTGCCAGCAAGACTAGCGGGGGGTACAATGAGCAGTTCTTC. As protein: CASKTSGGYNEQFF.